The rows below give T cell receptor beta chains drawn from one sample of a study of blood T cell repertoires in COVID-19. Assay: immunoSEQ multiplex PCR; the TCRdb copy retains only in-frame clones and omits some. This sample has under 45,000 clones, with more than 75% found just once. Material for sequencing was peripheral blood. These receptors were obtained from a man aged 40-50 years with COVID-19, enrolled during active disease. CDR3s include the opening cysteine and the closing phenylalanine or tryptophan. D genes are given only for firm matches. Only some rows state a clone size, as once, few, many or a class for expanded clones.

TRBJ2-3	TRBD2	TRBV2	19	-	CASSGLLAGGSPVTDTQYF	TGTGCCAGCAGTGGTTTGTTAGCGGGGGGTTCTCCTGTCACAGATACGCAGTATTTT
TRBJ2-7	TRBD1	TRBV7-8	15	-	CASSPQGAMSYEQYF	TGTGCCAGCAGCCCACAGGGGGCGATGTCCTACGAGCAGTACTTC
TRBJ2-4	TRBD1	TRBV19	17	-	CASSRFGTGVAKNIQYF	TGTGCCAGTAGTAGATTCGGGACAGGCGTAGCCAAAAACATTCAGTACTTC
TRBJ2-7	TRBD1	TRBV14	16	-	CASSRARGQGSYEQYF	TGTGCCAGCAGCCGAGCTCGAGGACAGGGATCCTACGAGCAGTACTTC
TRBJ2-3	-	TRBV7-3	14	-	CASSFSGGRDTQYF	TGTGCCAGCAGCTTTAGCGGAGGGCGGGATACGCAGTATTTT
TRBJ1-1	-	TRBV27	13	-	CASRLTGNTEAFF	TGTGCCAGCAGATTAACAGGGAACACTGAAGCTTTCTTT
TRBJ2-1	TRBD2	TRBV19	14	-	CASRRLAGTNEQFF	TGTGCCAGTAGGCGACTAGCGGGCACTAATGAGCAGTTCTTC
TRBJ2-7	TRBD2	TRBV6-1	15	-	CASSEERLAAYEQYF	TGTGCCAGCAGTGAAGAGAGGCTAGCGGCCTACGAGCAGTACTTC
TRBJ2-7	-	TRBV4-1	16	-	CASSQVVVGRTHEQYF	TGCGCCAGCAGCCAAGTGGTTGTCGGGAGAACCCACGAGCAGTACTTC
TRBJ2-7	-	TRBV19	12	-	CASSIVGSEQYF	TGTGCCAGTAGTATTGTGGGCAGCGAGCAGTACTTC
TRBJ2-2	TRBD1	TRBV6-5	15	-	CATAETGTGAGELFF	TGTGCCACCGCCGAAACCGGGACAGGGGCCGGGGAGCTGTTTTTT
TRBJ1-4	-	TRBV27	16	once	CASSSRRRGTNEKLFF	TGTGCCAGCAGTTCCCGACGACGGGGAACTAATGAAAAACTGTTTTTT
TRBJ2-6	TRBD1	TRBV13	17	-	CASRWTGDISGANVLTF	TGTGCCAGCAGGTGGACAGGGGACATCTCTGGGGCCAACGTCCTGACTTTC
TRBJ1-3	-	TRBV7-8	15	-	CASSLWDTTGNTIYF	TGTGCCAGCAGCTTATGGGACACCACTGGAAACACCATATATTTT
TRBJ1-4	TRBD1	TRBV6-5	15	-	CASSDPGQANEKLFF	TGTGCCAGCAGCGATCCGGGACAGGCTAATGAAAAACTGTTTTTT
TRBJ2-7	-	TRBV5-6	13	-	CASSFSISYEQYF	TGTGCCAGCAGCTTTTCCATCTCCTACGAGCAGTACTTC
TRBJ1-1	TRBD1	TRBV3-1/TRBV3-2	14	-	CASSPYRGVTEAFF	TGTGCCAGCAGCCCTTACAGGGGCGTCACTGAAGCTTTCTTT
TRBJ2-7	-	TRBV11-3	15	-	CASSFSGTSSYEQYF	TGTGCCAGCAGCTTCTCCGGGACTTCTTCCTACGAGCAGTACTTC
TRBJ2-7	TRBD1	TRBV3-1/TRBV3-2	14	-	CASSQTTGDHEQYF	TGTGCCAGCAGCCAAACGACAGGGGACCACGAGCAGTACTTC
TRBJ1-5	TRBD1	TRBV7-2	16	once	CASSLESQGANQPQHF	TGTGCCAGCAGCTTAGAATCACAGGGGGCTAATCAGCCCCAGCATTTT
TRBJ2-2	TRBD2	TRBV5-1	20	-	CASSSALFASGSFITGELFF	TGCGCCAGCAGCTCCGCCCTGTTCGCTAGCGGGAGCTTCATCACCGGGGAGCTGTTTTTT
TRBJ1-6	-	TRBV25-1	13	-	CASSERVLSPLHF	TGTGCCAGCAGTGAACGCGTGCTTTCACCCCTCCACTTT
TRBJ1-5	-	TRBV7-8	21	-	CASSSHSPIQGRLSSNQPQHF	TGTGCCAGCAGCTCCCATTCCCCAATCCAGGGTCGGCTTTCCAGCAATCAGCCCCAGCATTTT
TRBJ2-2	TRBD1	TRBV10-3	16	-	CAISQGQNTNTGELFF	TGTGCCATCAGTCAGGGACAGAACACGAACACCGGGGAGCTGTTTTTT
TRBJ1-1	-	TRBV29-1	11	-	CSATANTEAFF	TGCAGCGCGACAGCAAACACTGAAGCTTTCTTT
TRBJ2-3	TRBD2	TRBV13	16	-	CASSLSGSGAADTQYF	TGTGCCAGCAGCTTGAGCGGTAGCGGGGCAGCAGATACGCAGTATTTT
TRBJ2-5	-	TRBV30	15	-	CAWAKSNGGRVAQYF	TGTGCCTGGGCCAAATCTAACGGGGGGCGCGTGGCCCAGTACTTC
TRBJ1-2	TRBD1	TRBV5-1	13	-	CASSETGDYGYTF	TGCGCCAGCAGCGAAACAGGGGACTATGGCTACACCTTC
TRBJ1-1	-	TRBV11-2	15	-	CASSLVPTGITEAFF	TGTGCCAGCAGCTTAGTCCCCACAGGGATCACTGAAGCTTTCTTT
TRBJ1-5	TRBD1	TRBV2	16	-	CASADRGLRGNQPQHF	TGTGCCAGCGCGGACAGGGGGCTCCGGGGCAATCAGCCCCAGCATTTT
TRBJ2-1	-	TRBV4-1	14	-	CASSQQDITNEQFF	TGCGCCAGCAGCCAACAGGACATCACCAATGAGCAGTTCTTC
TRBJ2-4	TRBD1	TRBV4-2	20	once	CASSQVGQQGQQLAKNIQYF	TGTGCCAGCAGCCAAGTGGGTCAGCAGGGACAGCAGCTAGCCAAAAACATTCAGTACTTC
TRBJ1-3	-	TRBV9	16	-	CASSVEISTSGNTIYF	TGTGCCAGCAGCGTAGAGATCAGTACCTCTGGAAACACCATATATTTT